What follows are 28 T cell receptor beta chains derived from one specimen sequenced in a study of blood T cells in healthy people across ages. The authors ran a second PCR of roughly 7 to 11 cycles using a sample-barcoded 5' primer and a J-beta primer mix. MiXCR, applied by TCRdb to the 5' RACE reads, yields one record per CDR3 protein. The sample yields 650,000 to 700,000 distinct CDR3 sequences, roughly half seen once. The sample comprised blood. Every receptor here comes from a woman aged 80 or over in good health.

V gene TRBV28 combines with J gene TRBJ2-1, with 8 bases matching TRBD2. V was pared by 2 bases and J by 4 bases, with 10 bases of the junction left unmatched. The CDR3 runs 17 residues. The V gene's germline CDR1 is MDHEN and CDR2 SYDVKM. CDR3 residues: CASSLASGGPLYNEQFF. CDR3 nucleotide sequence: TGTGCCAGCAGTTTAGCGAGCGGGGGCCCTCTTTACAATGAGCAGTTCTTC.

In the case of this clonotype: A much larger clone lies a single base off, so this may be a read error. This chain connects TRBV14 to TRBJ2-1; 9 nucleotides agree with TRBD1. Germline loops: CDR1 SGHDN, CDR2 FVKESK. The CDR3 is 15 residues long. The trim removed 4 bases at V and 5 bases at J, leaving 6 bases unmatched. The CDR3 loop reads CASSRRDRVDNEQFF. CDR3 DNA: TGTGCCAGCAGCCGAAGGGACAGGGTGGACAATGAGCAGTTCTTC.

This chain uses TRBV7-3 with TRBJ2-1, with 10 bases aligning to TRBD1. V shed 3 bases, J shed 5 bases, and the junction held 16 bases outside the gene matches. Germline V lookup: CDR1 SGHTA, CDR2 FQGTGA. This CDR3 comprises 19 residues. CDR3 in DNA: TGTGCCAGCAGCTTGACAGGGGGCGACCTAGGACGAAGGAACAATGAGCAGTTCTTC. Its protein product is CASSLTGGDLGRRNNEQFF.

The V and J genes are TRBV5-1 and TRBJ2-6; TRBD2 might be the D (5 bases). V lost 4 bases, J lost 4 bases, and 18 bases lay in between. This CDR3 comprises 17 residues. CDR1 and CDR2 (germline): SGHRS, YFSETQ. The DNA for the CDR3 is TGCGCCAGCAGCCCGGATGCTGGAGGTTTGGGGGCCAACGTCCTGACTTTC. Its translation: CASSPDAGGLGANVLTF.

V is TRBV6-6 and J is TRBJ1-5, with 7 bases matching TRBD1. CDR1 is MNHNY and CDR2 is SVGAGI in the germline V gene (reference sequence). The CDR3 is 15 residues long. With 6 bases clipped from V and 0 bases from J, the junction kept 5 bases outside the gene matches. The CDR3 protein is CASRPQGNSNQPQHF. CDR3 in DNA: TGTGCCAGCAGGCCACAGGGGAATAGCAATCAGCCCCAGCATTTT.

This clonotype was found a few times. The chain combines TRBV12-3 or TRBV12-4 with TRBJ1-2; 7 nucleotides align to TRBD1. The CDR3 has 11 residues. With V trimmed by 4 bases and J by 8 bases, 1 base remained unmatched. The CDR3 bases are TGTGCCAGCAGTTCGGACAGGGGCTACACCTTC. Its translation is CASSSDRGYTF.

The J gene is TRBJ2-5, the V gene TRBV27; 7 bases line up with TRBD1. Looked up from germline, CDR1 is MNHEY and CDR2 is SMNVEV (reference sequence). The CDR3 runs to 15 residues. The junction had 8 bases not matched to a gene; V was cut back by 6 bases and J by 1 base. The CDR3 sequence is CASSRYGDSQETQYF. CDR3 sequence (DNA): TGTGCCAGCAGCCGTTACGGGGACAGCCAAGAGACCCAGTACTTC.

This clonotype was observed a few times. Mismatch with germline at one junction end may stem from a read error. The CDR3 spells CASSPGTGEYNKQFF. Written as DNA, the CDR3 is TGTGCCAGCAGTCCGGGGACAGGGGAATACAATAAGCAGTTCTTC. The rearrangement links TRBV12-3 or TRBV12-4 to TRBJ2-1, with 10 positions matching TRBD1. The CDR3 spans 15 residues.

The gene calls are TRBV20-1 and TRBJ1-2, with 7 bases matching TRBD1. Germline-derived CDR1 and CDR2 are DFQATT and SNEGSKA (reference sequence). Trimming removed 4 bases from V and 7 bases from J; junction bases left unmatched: 9. This CDR3 has 13 amino acids. CDR3: CSAIRQGVRGYTF. The CDR3 nucleotides are TGCAGTGCTATTAGGCAGGGGGTGCGTGGCTACACCTTC.

The rearrangement uses TRBV10-2 and TRBJ2-1; the D is unclear. V lost 2 bases and J 11 bases, leaving 19 bases between the germline ends. The CDR3 runs to 15 residues. From germline, CDR1 is WSHSY and CDR2 SAAADI. DNA of the CDR3: TGCGCCAGCAGTGAGGTACGATCCGGCCCCCCCCAGCAGTTCTTC. Its protein is CASSEVRSGPPQQFF.

V and J are TRBV7-9 and TRBJ2-2; D unresolved. The CDR3 covers 16 residues. Germline assignment: CDR1 SEHNR and CDR2 FQNEAQ (reference sequence). V dropped 1 base and J dropped 5 bases, with 14 bases sitting between them. CDR3 sequence reads: CASSLGGAMMTGELFF. The CDR3 DNA is TGTGCCAGCAGCTTAGGGGGTGCCATGATGACCGGGGAGCTGTTTTTT.

J is TRBJ1-1 and V is TRBV20-1; D unresolved. The CDR3 totals 13 residues. V dropped 1 base and J dropped 4 bases, with 10 bases sitting between them. Germline CDR1 DFQATT, CDR2 SNEGSKA (reference sequence). The CDR3 coding sequence is TGCAGTGCTAGAGGAGGGCCAGTCACTGAAGCTTTCTTT. Encoded protein: CSARGGPVTEAFF.

V and J are TRBV4-1 and TRBJ2-2; TRBD1 matches at 8 bases. Per the germline V gene, CDR1 is MGHRA and CDR2 is YSYEKL. V gave up 2 bases and J gave up 9 bases; unmatched junction bases: 14. The CDR3 is 17 amino acids. This chain's CDR3 is CASSQLQDRASQRELFF. As DNA, the CDR3 is TGCGCCAGCAGCCAACTTCAGGACAGGGCCAGTCAACGGGAGCTGTTTTTT.

The chain employs TRBV7-9 and TRBJ1-2; D perhaps matches TRBD1 (6 bases). The germline V gene encodes CDR1 SEHNR and CDR2 FQNEAQ (reference sequence). CDR3 size: 12 residues. Trimming pared 5 bases from V and 7 bases from J, leaving 11 bases between. DNA for the CDR3: TGTGCCAGCAGCCCAGGGGTGGGTGGCTACACCTTC. Protein product: CASSPGVGGYTF. Full variable domain (rest looked up from reference TRBV7-9 and TRBJ1-2): DTGVSQNPRHKITKRGQNVTFRCDPISEHNRLYWYRQTLGQGPEFLTYFQNEAQLEKSRLLSDRFSAERPKGSFSTLEIQRTEQGDSAMYLCASSPGVGGYTFGSGTRLTVV.

The chain combines TRBV29-1 with TRBJ2-7, with D tentatively TRBD2 (7 bases). The J call may be wrong; the DNA end is better matched by TRBJ2-4. Germline CDR1 and CDR2: SQVTM and ANQGSEA. The CDR3 extends over 12 amino acids. The CDR3 sequence is CSVRGAEGIQYF. The CDR3, as DNA: TGCAGCGTTCGGGGGGCTGAGGGCATTCAGTACTTC.

The chain employs TRBV7-2 and TRBJ1-1; no firm D call. From germline, CDR1 is SGHTA and CDR2 FQGNSA. V dropped 4 bases and J dropped 7 bases, with 7 bases sitting between them. CDR3 length equals 11 residues. As DNA, the CDR3 is TGTACCAGCAGCTCGGTGGATGAAGCTTTCTTT. Encoded protein: CTSSSVDEAFF.

The chain joins TRBV4-2 to TRBJ2-3, with 9 bases that match TRBD1. Trimming removed 3 bases from V and 6 bases from J; junction bases left unmatched: 10. The CDR3 is made up of 16 amino acids. Germline V CDR1 and CDR2: LGHNA, YNFKEQ. The CDR3 DNA follows: TGTGCCAGCAGCCAGCCAACAGGGGGCCAAGTTGATACGCAGTATTTT. The encoded protein is CASSQPTGGQVDTQYF.

The rearrangement links TRBV29-1 to TRBJ1-1; D call uncertain. The CDR3 loop spans 13 amino acids. Germline V gene data show CDR1 as SQVTM and CDR2 as ANQGSEA. V lost 5 bases and J lost 2, with 12 bases in between. The CDR3 DNA follows: TGCAGCGTTTGGGGATGGGGAAACACTGAAGCTTTCTTT. The encoded protein is CSVWGWGNTEAFF.

The chain recombines TRBV10-3 with TRBJ2-1, with D possibly TRBD2 on 5 matching bases. Trimming removed 2 bases at V and 5 bases at J, with 10 bases between. There are 14 residues in the CDR3. CDR1 is ENHRY, CDR2 SYGVKD, per germline. The CDR3 loop is CAISENGVNNEQFF. The CDR3 bases are TGTGCCATCAGTGAGAACGGGGTTAACAATGAGCAGTTCTTC.

The table lists this clonotype with many counts. The chain uses TRBV29-1 and TRBJ2-7, with D tentatively TRBD1 or TRBD2 (5 bases each). Germline values: CDR1 SQVTM, CDR2 ANQGSEA. The CDR3 is 13 amino acids. The germline V and J ends were trimmed by 6 bases and 3 bases, with 15 bases remaining between them. The CDR3 protein is CSVRSGRDYEQYF. The CDR3 DNA reads as TGCAGCGTCCGCTCGGGACGGGACTACGAGCAGTACTTC.

This chain links TRBV5-6 with TRBJ2-3; no clear D gene. This CDR3 is built from 15 residues. V gave up 3 bases and J gave up 4 bases, with 15 bases separating them. Per germline, CDR1 SGHDT and CDR2 YYEEEE. For the CDR3, the DNA is TGTGCCAGCAGCTCTGACCCCTTAGCCCCAGATACGCAGTATTTT. Encoded protein: CASSSDPLAPDTQYF.

The V and J genes are TRBV4-1 and TRBJ2-5, with 7 bases identical to TRBD1. The J call is doubtful: the DNA matches TRBJ2-7 better. This CDR3 comprises 16 residues. Germline CDR1 reads MGHRA; CDR2 reads YSYEKL. The CDR3 nucleotides read TGCGCCAGCAGCCAAGATCCAGGACAGGTCTCTTCCGAGCAGTACTTC. Amino acid sequence: CASSQDPGQVSSEQYF.

The chain links TRBV2 to TRBJ2-3; TRBD2 aligns across 11 bases. This CDR3 region has 17 residues. Trimming at V came to 6 bases and at J to 6 bases, leaving 14 bases not matched to a gene. The germline V gene has CDR1 SNHLY and CDR2 FYNNEI. CDR3 residues: CASSDNHIAGGQDTQYF. CDR3 coding DNA: TGTGCCAGCAGCGACAACCACATAGCGGGGGGGCAGGATACGCAGTATTTT.

This clonotype was found a few times. The J gene is TRBJ2-1, the V gene TRBV20-1; 8 bases are a match to TRBD2. The CDR3 totals 17 residues. With V trimmed by 1 base and J by 4 bases, 12 bases remained unmatched. Germline CDR1 DFQATT, CDR2 SNEGSKA (reference sequence). The CDR3 sequence: CSARGLLAEVGYNEQFF. The DNA of the CDR3 is TGCAGTGCTAGAGGTCTACTAGCGGAGGTGGGTTACAATGAGCAGTTCTTC.

This clonotype was seen at least ten times. The chain is built from TRBV12-3 or TRBV12-4 and TRBJ2-1, with no clear D. V lost 7 bases and J 3 bases, leaving 13 bases between the germline ends. The CDR3 is made up of 14 amino acids. The CDR3 protein is CASTIGQLYNEQFF. The CDR3 DNA sequence: TGTGCCAGCACTATCGGCCAACTCTACAATGAGCAGTTCTTC.

This clonotype was observed many times. The rearrangement links TRBV2 to TRBJ2-5; a weak D match, TRBD2 (5 bases). The CDR3 has 13 residues. Trimming pared 4 bases from V and 2 bases from J, leaving 8 bases between. CDR1 SNHLY and CDR2 FYNNEI come from the germline V gene. The CDR3: CASSGGYQETQYF. The CDR3 DNA is TGTGCCAGCAGTGGAGGGTATCAAGAGACCCAGTACTTC.

J is TRBJ2-1 and V is TRBV7-9, with TRBD1 identical over 7 bases. With the DNA end fitting TRBJ2-7 better, the J assignment may be wrong. Germline V CDR1 and CDR2: SEHNR, FQNEAQ (reference sequence). CDR3 length: 16 residues. CDR3 region: CASSGQPGQRNYEQYF. The CDR3 bases are TGTGCCAGCAGCGGACAACCGGGACAGAGGAACTACGAGCAGTACTTC.

At least ten counts were recorded for this clonotype. Here the CDR3 reads CASSPHMNYEQFF. The CDR3 DNA sequence: TGTGCCAGCAGCCCCCACATGAACTATGAGCAGTTCTTC. This chain joins TRBV7-3 and TRBJ2-1; D remains ambiguous. Germline loops: CDR1 SGHTA, CDR2 FQGTGA. With 5 bases removed from V and 8 bases from J, the gap between germline ends came to 13 bases. This CDR3 is 13 amino acids long.